The source of this T cell receptor beta chain is a study of T cell changes during pregnancy in multiple sclerosis. Generated by immunoSEQ multiplex PCR, the TCRdb table keeps only in-frame clones and is missing some. Among fewer than 110,000 clones, roughly nine tenths were seen once, and the ten largest hold around 0.84%. V lost 3 bases and J 0 bases, leaving 18 bases between the germline ends. CDR3 length equals 17 residues. Germline lookup yields CDR1 GTSNPN and CDR2 SVGIG (reference sequence). The source material was peripheral blood, sampled after pregnancy. The chain carries TRBV30 and TRBJ1-3; a possible D gene is TRBD1 (6 bases). The source of this sequence is a female donor with multiple sclerosis, enrolled in a pregnancy study. CDR3 sequence: CAWRMRGGSGSGNTIYF. Here the CDR3 DNA reads TGTGCCTGGAGGATGAGAGGGGGATCGGGCTCTGGAAACACCATATATTTT. The entire variable domain, with the rest obtained from reference TRBV30 and TRBJ1-3, is as follows: SQTIHQWPATLVQPVGSPLSLECTVEGTSNPNLYWYRQAAGRGLQLLFYSVGIGQISSEVPQNLSASRPQDRQFILSSKKLLLSDSGFYLCAWRMRGGSGSGNTIYFGEGSWLTVV.